This is a list of T cell receptor beta chains from one sample in a study of blood T cell repertoires in COVID-19. Assay used: immunoSEQ multiplex PCR; TCRdb lists only in-frame clones, some missing. Counted here are roughly 140,000 clones, more than 85% occurring once; the ten biggest clones make up 5.4%. The sequenced material came from peripheral blood. These receptors were collected from a human donor in a cohort sampled during active COVID-19. Both conserved end residues are part of each CDR3. A D gene is named only where the DNA matches it firmly. Expanded clones are given a class, and other clones once, few, many or no size at all.

d_call: TRBD2; j_call: TRBJ2-3; v_call: TRBV18; clone_size: NA; cdr3_nt: TGTGCCAGCTCACCTTCGACTAGCGCCCGCACAGATACGCAGTATTTT; cdr3_aa: CASSPSTSARTDTQYF
d_call: TRBD1; j_call: TRBJ2-7; v_call: TRBV2; clone_size: NA; cdr3_nt: TGTGCCAGCAGTGAAGACAGGGGATACGAGCAGTACTTC; cdr3_aa: CASSEDRGYEQYF
d_call: NA; j_call: TRBJ2-7; v_call: TRBV7-3; clone_size: NA; cdr3_nt: TGTGCCAGCAGCTTCGGTCTCTACGAGCAGTACTTC; cdr3_aa: CASSFGLYEQYF
d_call: TRBD1; j_call: TRBJ1-3; v_call: TRBV13; clone_size: NA; cdr3_nt: TGTGCCAGCAGCTTAACAGGGGACTCTGGAAACACCATATATTTT; cdr3_aa: CASSLTGDSGNTIYF
d_call: TRBD1; j_call: TRBJ1-2; v_call: TRBV5-4; clone_size: few; cdr3_nt: TGTGCCAGCAGCAAGGGACAGGCTAACTATGGCTACACCTTC; cdr3_aa: CASSKGQANYGYTF
d_call: NA; j_call: TRBJ2-1; v_call: TRBV7-9; clone_size: NA; cdr3_nt: TGTGCCAGCAGCTCCATAGCGGTGATAGCCCCCGTTGAGCAGTTCTTC; cdr3_aa: CASSSIAVIAPVEQFF
d_call: TRBD1; j_call: TRBJ1-2; v_call: TRBV5-4; clone_size: NA; cdr3_nt: TGTGCCAGCAGCTCAGACCGGACAGGGGGCGTCTATGGCTACACCTTC; cdr3_aa: CASSSDRTGGVYGYTF
d_call: NA; j_call: TRBJ2-1; v_call: TRBV28; clone_size: NA; cdr3_nt: TGTGCCAGCAGTGGCCCGGGAGTCAGTTACAATGAGCAGTTCTTC; cdr3_aa: CASSGPGVSYNEQFF
d_call: NA; j_call: TRBJ1-1; v_call: TRBV6-5; clone_size: NA; cdr3_nt: TGTGCCAGCCCCCGGGGAACTGAAGCTTTCTTT; cdr3_aa: CASPRGTEAFF
d_call: TRBD2; j_call: TRBJ2-3; v_call: TRBV9; clone_size: NA; cdr3_nt: TGTGCCAGCAGCCCAGTGGCGGGAGGGATTGCAGATACGCAGTATTTT; cdr3_aa: CASSPVAGGIADTQYF
d_call: TRBD1; j_call: TRBJ1-2; v_call: TRBV2; clone_size: few; cdr3_nt: TGTGCCAGCAGTGAAACAGGGGTCGGCTACACCTTC; cdr3_aa: CASSETGVGYTF
d_call: NA; j_call: TRBJ2-7; v_call: TRBV10-3; clone_size: few; cdr3_nt: TGTGCCATCGGGGAGGCGGGCCTCTACGAGCAGTACTTC; cdr3_aa: CAIGEAGLYEQYF
d_call: NA; j_call: TRBJ1-5; v_call: TRBV27; clone_size: NA; cdr3_nt: TGTGCCAGCAGTGTCGACAGAAATCAGCCCCAGCATTTT; cdr3_aa: CASSVDRNQPQHF
d_call: NA; j_call: TRBJ2-1; v_call: TRBV19; clone_size: NA; cdr3_nt: TGTGCCAGTAGTATAGCGGGAGTGGTTAATGAGCAGTTCTTC; cdr3_aa: CASSIAGVVNEQFF